This is a list of T cell receptor beta chains from one sample in a study of T-cell reconstitution after alpha-beta-depleted transplantation in children. TCRdb used MiXCR to reprocess the PCR reads, holding one entry per CDR3 protein. The table lists about 290,000 distinct CDR3 sequences, over 7% of them singletons. This specimen was peripheral blood, taken 360 days after TCRalphabeta/CD19-depleted stem cell transplant. Every receptor here comes from a female patient between 2 and 15 years old who had a stem cell transplant for Fanconi anemia, so the T cells may come from the graft donor. CDR3s leave out the opening cysteine and the closing phenylalanine or tryptophan.

ASSGLAVPYNEQF	TRBV9	TRBJ2-1
ASSRDLSGELF	TRBV5-1	TRBJ2-2
ASSKTGAWEQY	TRBV14	TRBJ2-7
ASSSSRTAQWNEQF	TRBV7-3	TRBJ2-1
ANSLGGASTDTQY	TRBV5-1	TRBJ2-3
ASSDSGQRETQY	TRBV25-1	TRBJ2-5
ASSLRDGNTGELF	TRBV7-9	TRBJ2-2
ASSEDRGGEAF	TRBV5-1	TRBJ1-1
ASTLGTGGYEQY	TRBV12-3/TRBV12-4	TRBJ2-7
ASRSGTANTGELF	TRBV12-3/TRBV12-4	TRBJ2-2
AWSVEGGYEQY	TRBV30	TRBJ2-7
ASSPTGAGNTEAF	TRBV18	TRBJ1-1
ASEGDRDNQPQH	TRBV12-3/TRBV12-4	TRBJ1-5
ASSYGQGTDTQY	TRBV6-5	TRBJ2-3
AIMATKRENEQF	TRBV10-3	TRBJ2-1
SARQPLGQGLYTEAF	TRBV20-1	TRBJ1-1
SATNPGTGEDAS	TRBV20-1	TRBJ1-2
SARSTIDRVGPGNTIY	TRBV20-1	TRBJ1-3
ASSYGVVWTDTQY	TRBV6-5	TRBJ2-3
ASSKSGGDYGYT	TRBV6-5	TRBJ1-2
ASSSIAGTNTGELF	TRBV11-3	TRBJ2-2
ASSLSSGQGTEAF	TRBV5-4	TRBJ1-1
ASSLGTGSTDTQY	TRBV28	TRBJ2-3